The clone carrying this TCR beta chain was detected a few times. The data originate from a study of blood T cell repertoires in COVID-19. Study-wide background: The United States, Italy and Spain were the sources of the acute and convalescent COVID-19 samples. In each case, the material was cDNA or gDNA derived from T cells, B-cell-depleted T cells, or PBMCs.

The protocol was immunoSEQ multiplex PCR, while the TCRdb copy is restricted to in-frame clones and leaves out a portion. Among 90,000 to 150,000 clones listed, roughly three quarters were seen once. The CDR3 totals 14 residues. The germline CDR1 and CDR2 sequences are SGHVS and FQNEAQ. V gave up 5 bases and J gave up 4 bases; unmatched junction bases: 6. The receptor was isolated from a human donor in a cohort sampled during active COVID-19. Input material: peripheral blood. This chain connects TRBV7-8 to TRBJ1-1; 8 bases are a match to TRBD1. Written as DNA, the CDR3 is TGTGCCAGCAGCGAGGGACAGGTGATCACTGAAGCTTTCTTT. As protein: CASSEGQVITEAFF.